Each of the 8 T cell receptor beta chains below was sequenced from the same sample in a study of cytomegalovirus exposure and HLA in healthy donors. PCR was performed using 60 Vbeta and 13 Jbeta primers. The protocol was immunoSEQ multiplex PCR, while the TCRdb copy is restricted to in-frame clones and leaves out a portion. This sample yields about 130,000 clones, of which around three quarters are seen a single time; about 5.3% belongs to the top ten. Material for sequencing was PBMCs. Receptors originate from a man aged 25 to 40 in good health and CMV-seronegative.

The V and J genes are TRBV19 and TRBJ2-4; 7 bases align to TRBD1. Germline CDR1 is LNHDA and CDR2 is SQIVND (reference sequence). This CDR3 spans 13 amino acids. J gave up 8 bases and V 3 bases, and 4 bases lay outside the gene matches. As DNA, the CDR3 is TGTGCCAGTAGTATGGGACAGTCGGACATTCAGTACTTC. Translation gives CASSMGQSDIQYF.

This rearrangement joins TRBV5-6 to TRBJ1-2; 8 bases are a match to TRBD1. V shed 3 bases and J 8 bases; nucleotides not matched to a gene: 9. This CDR3 has 14 amino acids. From germline, CDR1 is SGHDT and CDR2 YYEEEE. DNA of the CDR3: TGTGCCAGCAGCTACGGACAGGGCCCAGGGGGCTACACCTTC. Its protein is CASSYGQGPGGYTF.

This sequence joins TRBV7-8 and TRBJ2-5; D is unclear. Germline values: CDR1 SGHVS, CDR2 FQNEAQ. Trimming cost V 6 bases and J 5 bases, with 10 bases left between them. CDR3 length equals 12 residues. The CDR3 bases are TGTGCCAGCAGTTATGGGCCTGAGACCCAGTACTTC. This translates into CASSYGPETQYF.

The chain has TRBV5-1 and TRBJ1-5, with 9 bases identical to TRBD1. CDR3 size: 18 residues. Germline assignment: CDR1 SGHRS and CDR2 YFSETQ. V lost 4 bases and J lost 0; bases outside the gene matches: 11. CDR3 region: CASSPGGDRDNSNQPQHF. The CDR3 nucleotides read TGCGCCAGCAGCCCGGGGGGGGACAGGGATAATAGCAATCAGCCCCAGCATTTT.

The chain employs TRBV2 and TRBJ2-7; D unclear. CDR3 length: 13 amino acids. V lost 3 bases, J lost 13 bases, and 19 bases lay in between. From germline, CDR1 is SNHLY and CDR2 FYNNEI. CDR3 in DNA: TGTGCCAGCAGTGACGAGGTGTTAGAGCAAGCCTACTTC. Its translation: CASSDEVLEQAYF. The variable domain in full, with the rest retrieved from reference TRBV2 and TRBJ2-7, is EPEVTQTPSHQVTQMGQEVILRCVPISNHLYFYWYRQILGQKVEFLVSFYNNEISEKSEIFDDQFSVERPDGSNFTLKIRSTKLEDSAMYFCASSDEVLEQAYFGPGTRLTVT.

The chain is built from TRBV13 and TRBJ2-6; D uncertain. CDR3 length: 15 amino acids. The germline V gene has CDR1 PRHDT and CDR2 FYEKMQ (reference sequence). Deletions cut 3 bases from V and 0 bases from J, with 6 bases between. This CDR3 is CASSFGRSGANVLTF. CDR3 bases: TGTGCCAGCAGCTTTGGGCGCTCTGGGGCCAACGTCCTGACTTTC.

The rearrangement joins TRBV25-1 to TRBJ1-2; D gene unclear. This CDR3 has 14 amino acids. Germline V CDR1 and CDR2: MGHDK, SYGVNS. V lost 3 bases and J 0 bases, leaving 8 bases between the germline ends. This chain's CDR3 is CASSERGTNYGYTF. For the CDR3, the DNA is TGTGCCAGCAGTGAGCGAGGGACTAACTATGGCTACACCTTC.

V and J are TRBV7-9 and TRBJ2-3; D not resolved. V shed 5 bases and J shed 4 bases, with 7 bases lying between them. The CDR3 loop spans 12 amino acids. Germline V gene sequence: CDR1 SEHNR, CDR2 FQNEAQ (reference sequence). The CDR3 region has the DNA TGTGCCAGCAGCCCCGCGGCAGATACGCAGTATTTT. Amino acid sequence: CASSPAADTQYF.